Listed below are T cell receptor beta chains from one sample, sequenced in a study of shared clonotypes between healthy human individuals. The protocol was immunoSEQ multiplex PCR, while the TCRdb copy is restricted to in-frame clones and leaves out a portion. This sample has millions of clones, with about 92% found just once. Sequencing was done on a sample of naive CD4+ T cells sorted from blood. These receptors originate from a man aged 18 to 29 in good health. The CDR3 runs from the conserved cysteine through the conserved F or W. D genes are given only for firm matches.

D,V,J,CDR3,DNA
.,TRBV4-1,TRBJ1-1,CASSQQTASTEAFF,TGCGCCAGCAGCCAGCAGACAGCTTCTACTGAAGCTTTCTTT
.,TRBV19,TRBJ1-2,CASSIDRAYGYTF,TGTGCCAGTAGTATAGACAGGGCCTATGGCTACACCTTC
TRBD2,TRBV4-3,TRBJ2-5,CASSQDPVAGGRETQYF,TGCGCCAGCAGCCAAGATCCAGTAGCGGGAGGGCGAGAGACCCAGTACTTC
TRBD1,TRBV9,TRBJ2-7,CASSPGQGPYEQYF,TGTGCCAGCAGCCCGGGACAGGGCCCGTACGAGCAGTACTTC
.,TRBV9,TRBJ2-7,CASSVSPRGNYEQYF,TGTGCCAGCAGCGTTTCCCCCCGGGGTAACTACGAGCAGTACTTC
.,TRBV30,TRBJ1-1,CAWSVRLEAFF,TGTGCCTGGAGTGTTAGACTTGAAGCTTTCTTT
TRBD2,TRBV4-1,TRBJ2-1,CASSQESLSGRWGNEQFF,TGCGCCAGCAGCCAGGAAAGCCTTAGCGGGAGATGGGGCAATGAGCAGTTCTTC
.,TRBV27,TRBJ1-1,CASRGPIGGAFF,TGTGCCAGCAGGGGCCCTATAGGAGGTGCTTTCTTT
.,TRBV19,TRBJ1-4,CASSIQGNGEKLFF,TGTGCCAGTAGTATCCAGGGAAACGGTGAAAAACTGTTTTTT
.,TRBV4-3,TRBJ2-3,CASSEGYTQYF,TGCGCCAGCAGCGAGGGTTATACGCAGTATTTT
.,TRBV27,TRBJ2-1,CASRTANNEQFF,TGTGCCAGCAGGACGGCGAACAATGAGCAGTTCTTC
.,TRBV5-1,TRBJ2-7,CASSRTTASYEQYF,TGCGCCAGCAGCCGGACCACGGCGTCCTACGAGCAGTACTTC
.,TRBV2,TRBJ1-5,CASRKGLIVNQPQHF,TGTGCCAGCAGGAAGGGGCTGATCGTCAATCAGCCCCAGCATTTT